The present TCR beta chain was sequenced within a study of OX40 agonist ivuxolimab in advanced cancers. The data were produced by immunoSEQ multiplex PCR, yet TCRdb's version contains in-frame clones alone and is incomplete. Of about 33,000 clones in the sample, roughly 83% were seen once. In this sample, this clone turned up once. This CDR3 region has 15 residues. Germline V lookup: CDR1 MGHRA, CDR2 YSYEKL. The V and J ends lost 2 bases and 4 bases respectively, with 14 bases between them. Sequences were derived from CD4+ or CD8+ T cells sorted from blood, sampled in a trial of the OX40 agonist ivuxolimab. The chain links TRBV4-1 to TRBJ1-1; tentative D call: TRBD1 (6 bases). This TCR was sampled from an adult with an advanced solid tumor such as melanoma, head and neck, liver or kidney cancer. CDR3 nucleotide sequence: TGCGCCAGCAGCCAAAGCACAGGGATGGGCACTGAAGCTTTCTTT. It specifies CASSQSTGMGTEAFF.